This note documents a single T cell receptor (beta chain) sequence. The target antigen is unknown. The sample belongs to a study of cytomegalovirus exposure and HLA in healthy donors. General study points: Around 18,000 TCR beta sequences were associated with HLA alleles at 0.05 false discovery rate in a later analysis. Most subjects' HLA-A and HLA-B alleles were reportedly predicted from TCR beta sequences. Earlier results showed most TCR beta V segments being productive about 87% or about 30% of the time.

Trimming removed 0 bases at V and 4 bases at J, with 16 bases between. The germline CDR1 and CDR2 sequences are SGDLS and YYNGEE. The CDR3 totals 16 residues. In the PCR, 60 Vbeta and 13 Jbeta primers were used. Measured with immunoSEQ multiplex PCR; TCRdb has only the in-frame clones, and not every one. The table records some 120,000 clones, roughly four fifths of them present only once. Healthy people donating bone marrow made up the donors. The sequenced sample consisted of PBMCs. The TCR originated in a man aged 30 to 39 in good health and CMV-seronegative. J is TRBJ1-2 and V is TRBV9; D call uncertain. The CDR3 protein is CASSVVPVGEGYGYTF. DNA for the CDR3: TGTGCCAGCAGCGTAGTACCAGTCGGGGAGGGCTATGGCTACACCTTC.